This T cell receptor beta chain was identified during a study of T cells in Graves' hyperthyroidism and ophthalmopathy. This clonotype was counted ten times or more. V dropped 8 bases and J dropped 5; count of bases not matched to a gene: 9. The CDR3 length is 14 residues. Germline assignment: CDR1 MNHEY and CDR2 SMNVEV (reference sequence). RNA transcripts yielded amplified TCR beta CDR3 regions. An initial round of RT-PCR targeting the TCR CDR3 relied on the HTBI primer set. TCRdb reanalysed the multiplex PCR reads using MiXCR and keeps one entry per CDR3 protein. This sample has about 400,000 distinct CDR3 sequences, with roughly 14% found just once.

The chain joins TRBV27 to TRBJ2-1, with TRBD2 matching over 7 bases. This TCR was sampled from a young woman with Graves' hyperthyroidism. The sample consisted of blood. The CDR3 spells CASSSSGIHNEQFF. The CDR3 bases are TGTGCCAGCTCCTCTAGCGGAATCCACAATGAGCAGTTCTTC.